The subject of this entry is one T cell receptor beta chain. Its antigen is not identified. These data originate in a study of immune evolution from preneoplasia to lung adenocarcinoma. General study results and limits: Later-stage lesions seemingly showed higher T cell density and diversity than normal lung. KRAS-mutant nodules had the highest T cell clonality.

Generated by immunoSEQ multiplex PCR, the TCRdb table keeps only in-frame clones and is missing some. The data show 15,000 or so clones, 81% seen once. Two lung cancer pathologists independently confirmed each histologic diagnosis. Germline CDR1 MNHNS, CDR2 SASEGT. V was pared by 3 bases and J by 5 bases, with 10 bases of the junction left unmatched. This CDR3 spans 16 amino acids. The gene calls are TRBV6-1 and TRBJ1-5; 7 nucleotides line up with TRBD1. The source of this sequence is a person aged 60-79 years with lung adenocarcinoma. Sequencing was carried out using FFPE minimally invasive lung adenocarcinoma tissue. The CDR3 bases are TGTGCCAGCAGTGACATCCCGGGACAGTTCTATCAGCCCCAGCATTTT. Amino acids: CASSDIPGQFYQPQHF.